These 15 T cell receptor beta chains share one sample of origin, sequenced in a study of T cell repertoires in cytomegalovirus infection. TCRdb reprocessed the reads via MiXCR and lists one record per CDR3 protein. The sample yields 200,000 or so distinct CDR3 sequences, 25% to 30% seen once. The sequencing sample was made of PBMCs. The source of these receptors is a human donor in good health (CMV status not recorded). Some clones in this sample may be carry-over from other donors' samples.

The chain recombines TRBV11-2 with TRBJ2-1, with 7 bases matching TRBD1. Germline V gene sequence: CDR1 SGHAT, CDR2 FQNNGV. The CDR3 is 16 amino acids. V was clipped by 3 bases and J by 0 bases; unmatched bases: 5. The CDR3 reads CASSFSGQYSYNEQFF. Written as DNA, the CDR3 is TGTGCCAGCAGCTTCTCGGGACAGTACTCCTACAATGAGCAGTTCTTC.

V gene TRBV6-1 combines with J gene TRBJ2-7; TRBD1 aligns across 8 bases. CDR1 and CDR2 (germline): MNHNS, SASEGT. V lost 6 bases and J lost 6; bases outside the gene matches: 13. The CDR3 sequence is 15 residues long. This CDR3 is CASRSEAGGRIEQYF. In nucleotides, the CDR3 is TGTGCCAGCAGGTCCGAGGCAGGGGGCCGGATCGAGCAGTACTTC.

The rearrangement links TRBV7-3 to TRBJ2-2, with 9 bases aligning to TRBD1. J was trimmed by 3 bases and V by 0 bases; bases with no gene match: 2. CDR1 is SGHTA and CDR2 is FQGTGA in the germline V gene. The CDR3 consists of 16 residues. For the CDR3, the DNA is TGTGCCAGCAGCTTAACTGACAGGGGGGACACCGGGGAGCTGTTTTTT. This translates into CASSLTDRGDTGELFF.

The gene calls are TRBV15 and TRBJ2-4, with D possibly TRBD1 on 6 matching bases. Germline-derived CDR1 and CDR2 are LNHNV and YYDKDF (reference sequence). The CDR3 is 17 residues long. V lost 0 bases to trimming and J lost 7 bases, with 19 bases between them. The CDR3 loop is CATSRDHRRPGVNIQYF. The CDR3 DNA reads as TGTGCCACCAGCAGAGATCATAGGAGACCAGGGGTGAACATTCAGTACTTC.

V is TRBV7-2 and J is TRBJ2-7; D might be TRBD1 (5 bases). V dropped 7 bases and J dropped 6 bases, with 16 bases sitting between them. The CDR3 consists of 13 residues. The germline gives CDR1 SGHTA, CDR2 FQGNSA. The CDR3 is CASTDRGFGEQYF. Written as DNA, the CDR3 is TGTGCCAGCACCGATAGGGGATTTGGCGAGCAGTACTTC. Looking up the rest from reference TRBV7-2 and TRBJ2-7 gives the full variable domain: GAGVSQSPSNKVTEKGKDVELRCDPISGHTALYWYRQSLGQGLEFLIYFQGNSAPDKSGLPSDRFSAERTGGSVSTLTIQRTQQEDSAVYLCASTDRGFGEQYFGPGTRLTVT.

This rearrangement joins TRBV29-1 to TRBJ1-1; no reliable D call. The ends were cut back, 6 bases at V and 1 base at J, with 6 bases in the middle. Germline V gene sequence: CDR1 SQVTM, CDR2 ANQGSEA. This CDR3 is 11 amino acids long. CDR3 sequence (DNA): TGCAGCGTCCAGAAGAACACTGAAGCTTTCTTT. This sequence encodes CSVQKNTEAFF.

Worth noting for this clonotype: The junction departs from germline at one end; a sequencing error may be responsible. V and J are TRBV29-1 and TRBJ2-5, with TRBD2 matching over 9 bases. CDR1 SQVTM and CDR2 ANQGSEA come from the germline V gene. This CDR3 has 15 amino acids. CDR3 in amino acids: CSVEIAGEYQETHYF. CDR3 DNA sequence: TGCAGCGTTGAAATAGCGGGGGAGTACCAAGAGACCCATTACTTC.

This clonotype was counted between two and nine times. The V and J genes are TRBV19 and TRBJ1-1, with no clear D. Germline V CDR1 and CDR2: LNHDA, SQIVND (reference sequence). This CDR3 contains 15 residues. Trimming took off 5 bases at V and 0 bases at J, with 13 bases between the two ends. CDR3 in amino acids: CASSATAAVNTEAFF. In DNA form, the CDR3 reads TGTGCCAGTAGTGCGACGGCCGCGGTGAACACTGAAGCTTTCTTT.

Here the CDR3 DNA reads TGTGCCAGTAGTATAGTATCACCTACGGGCTCGGATACGCAGTATTTT. Translating gives CASSIVSPTGSDTQYF. The chain uses TRBV19 and TRBJ2-3; D call uncertain. The CDR3 covers 16 residues. Trimming removed 1 base from V and 6 bases from J, with 17 bases in between. Germline CDR1 and CDR2: LNHDA and SQIVND (reference sequence).

This chain connects TRBV11-1 to TRBJ1-1, with D perhaps TRBD1 (5 bases). Between the trimmed V and J ends, which lost 4 bases and 0 bases, there was a span of 9 bases. This CDR3 has 14 amino acids. The germline V gene encodes CDR1 SGHAT and CDR2 FQDESV (reference sequence). CDR3 nucleotide sequence: TGTGCCAGCAGCTGGGGGGAAGTGAACACTGAAGCTTTCTTT. Residues: CASSWGEVNTEAFF.

The chain carries TRBV7-2 and TRBJ1-2; 10 bases are shared with TRBD1. This CDR3 is 19 amino acids long. With 1 base clipped from V and 4 bases from J, the junction kept 15 bases outside the gene matches. Germline lookup yields CDR1 SGHTA and CDR2 FQGNSA. CDR3 loop: CASSLEELPGTGATYGYTF. CDR3 bases: TGTGCCAGCAGCTTAGAGGAGCTCCCCGGGACAGGGGCCACCTATGGCTACACCTTC. The full variable domain, in which reference TRBV7-2 and TRBJ1-2 provide the parts outside the CDR3, is GAGVSQSPSNKVTEKGKDVELRCDPISGHTALYWYRQSLGQGLEFLIYFQGNSAPDKSGLPSDRFSAERTGGSVSTLTIQRTQQEDSAVYLCASSLEELPGTGATYGYTFGSGTRLTVV.

This clonotype has just a few counts. One end of the junction varies from germline; a read error may be responsible. V and J are TRBV15 and TRBJ1-2; maybe TRBD1 (6 bases). CDR3 length equals 16 residues. Per the germline V gene, CDR1 is LNHNV and CDR2 is YYDKDF (reference sequence). The CDR3 nucleotides read TGTGCCACCAGCAGAGATCCCCAGGGGTCGAACTATGGTTACACCTTC. Protein product: CATSRDPQGSNYGYTF.

V gene TRBV15 combines with J gene TRBJ1-5, with 8 nucleotides matching TRBD1. V dropped 0 bases and J dropped 2; count of bases not matched to a gene: 6. Germline loops: CDR1 LNHNV, CDR2 YYDKDF (reference sequence). The CDR3 spans 17 residues. The CDR3 region is CATSRDPGQGGNQPQHF. The CDR3, as DNA: TGTGCCACCAGCAGAGACCCCGGACAGGGAGGCAATCAGCCCCAGCATTTT.

This chain joins TRBV15 and TRBJ1-5; 7 bases match TRBD1. Germline V gene lookup returns CDR1 LNHNV and CDR2 YYDKDF (reference sequence). V dropped 6 bases and J dropped 4; count of bases not matched to a gene: 6. The CDR3 has 14 amino acids. CDR3 sequence: CATRARGENQPQHF. CDR3 nucleotides: TGTGCCACCAGGGCCAGGGGGGAAAATCAGCCCCAGCATTTT.

Only a few counts were recorded for this clonotype. This chain uses TRBV6-5 with TRBJ1-2, with D perhaps matching TRBD1 (6 bases). The V end was cut by 2 bases, the J end by 3 bases, with 10 bases between. Germline lookup yields CDR1 MNHEY and CDR2 SVGAGI. The CDR3 is 14 residues long. The CDR3 nucleotides are TGTGCCAGCAGTTACGGGGGGGCAGACTATGGCTACACCTTC. This sequence encodes CASSYGGADYGYTF.